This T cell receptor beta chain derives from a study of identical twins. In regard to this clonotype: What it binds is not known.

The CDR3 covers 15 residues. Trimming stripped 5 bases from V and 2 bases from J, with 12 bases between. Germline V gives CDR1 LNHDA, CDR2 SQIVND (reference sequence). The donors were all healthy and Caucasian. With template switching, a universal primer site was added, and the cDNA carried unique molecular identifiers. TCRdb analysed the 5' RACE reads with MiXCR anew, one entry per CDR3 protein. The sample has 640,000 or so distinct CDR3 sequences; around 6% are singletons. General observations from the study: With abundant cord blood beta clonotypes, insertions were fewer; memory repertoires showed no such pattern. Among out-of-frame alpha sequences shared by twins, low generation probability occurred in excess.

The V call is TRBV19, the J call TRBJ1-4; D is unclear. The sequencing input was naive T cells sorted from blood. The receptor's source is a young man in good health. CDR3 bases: TGTGCCAGTAGTGCCGGGGTACGGACTAATGAAAAACTGTTTTTT. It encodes CASSAGVRTNEKLFF.